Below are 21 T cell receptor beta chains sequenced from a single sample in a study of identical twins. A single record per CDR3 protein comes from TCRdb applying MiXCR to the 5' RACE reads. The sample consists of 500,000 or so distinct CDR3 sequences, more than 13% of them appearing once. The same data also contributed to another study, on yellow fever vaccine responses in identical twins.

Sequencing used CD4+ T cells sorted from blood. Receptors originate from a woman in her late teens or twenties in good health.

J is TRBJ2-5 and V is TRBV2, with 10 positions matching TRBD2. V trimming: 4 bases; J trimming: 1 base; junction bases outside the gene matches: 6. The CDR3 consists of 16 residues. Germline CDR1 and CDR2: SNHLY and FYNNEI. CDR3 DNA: TGTGCCAGCAGTGCTATTAGCGGGGGGCTCCAAGAGACCCAGTACTTC. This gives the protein CASSAISGGLQETQYF.

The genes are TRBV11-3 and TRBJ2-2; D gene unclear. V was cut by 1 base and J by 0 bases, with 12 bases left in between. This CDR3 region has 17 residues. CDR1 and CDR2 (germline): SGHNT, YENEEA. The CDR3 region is CASSLVGQFANTGELFF. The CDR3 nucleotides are TGTGCCAGCAGCTTAGTAGGGCAGTTCGCGAACACCGGGGAGCTGTTTTTT.

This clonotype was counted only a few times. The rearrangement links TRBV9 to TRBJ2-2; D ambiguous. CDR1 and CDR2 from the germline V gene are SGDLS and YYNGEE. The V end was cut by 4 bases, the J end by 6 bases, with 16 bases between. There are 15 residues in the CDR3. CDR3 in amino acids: CASSPLLPGAGELFF. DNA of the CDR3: TGTGCCAGCAGCCCCCTGCTACCGGGCGCCGGGGAGCTGTTTTTT.

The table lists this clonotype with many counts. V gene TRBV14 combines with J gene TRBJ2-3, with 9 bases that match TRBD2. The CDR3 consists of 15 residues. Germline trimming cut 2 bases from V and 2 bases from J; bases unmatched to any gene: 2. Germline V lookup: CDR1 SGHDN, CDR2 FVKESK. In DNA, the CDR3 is TGTGCCAGCAGCCAACTAGCGGGATTCACAGATACGCAGTATTTT. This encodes CASSQLAGFTDTQYF. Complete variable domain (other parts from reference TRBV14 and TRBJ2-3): EAGVTQFPSHSVIEKGQTVTLRCDPISGHDNLYWYRRVMGKEIKFLLHFVKESKQDESGMPNNRFLAERTGGTYSTLKVQPAELEDSGVYFCASSQLAGFTDTQYFGPGTRLTVL.

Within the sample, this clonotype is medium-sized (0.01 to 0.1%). CDR3: CASSFLSPGRTDTQYF. CDR3 DNA sequence: TGTGCCAGCAGCTTTTTGAGTCCGGGACGCACAGATACGCAGTATTTT. The rearrangement joins TRBV7-2 to TRBJ2-3; D is perhaps TRBD1 or TRBD2 (5 bases each). Germline CDR1 SGHTA, CDR2 FQGNSA. The CDR3 covers 16 residues. V was trimmed by 3 bases and J by 1 base, leaving 14 bases between them.

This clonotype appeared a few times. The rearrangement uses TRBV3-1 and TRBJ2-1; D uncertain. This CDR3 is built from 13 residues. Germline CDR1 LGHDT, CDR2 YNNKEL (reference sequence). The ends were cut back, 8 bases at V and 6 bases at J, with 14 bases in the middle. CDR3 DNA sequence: TGTGCCAGCGGGTCGAGCGCCTTCAATGAGCAGTTCTTC. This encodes CASGSSAFNEQFF.

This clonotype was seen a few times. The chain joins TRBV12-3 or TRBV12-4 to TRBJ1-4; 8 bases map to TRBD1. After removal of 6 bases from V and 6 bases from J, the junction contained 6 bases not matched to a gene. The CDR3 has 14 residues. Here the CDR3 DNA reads TGTGCCAGCAGCCCAGGGGGCTCAGATGAAAAACTGTTTTTT. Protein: CASSPGGSDEKLFF.

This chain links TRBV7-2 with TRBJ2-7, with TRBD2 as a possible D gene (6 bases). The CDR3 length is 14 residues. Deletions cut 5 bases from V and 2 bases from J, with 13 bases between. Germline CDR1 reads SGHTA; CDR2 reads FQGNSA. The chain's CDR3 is CASSPTGLPYEQYF. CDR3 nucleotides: TGTGCCAGCAGCCCTACGGGACTCCCCTACGAGCAGTACTTC.

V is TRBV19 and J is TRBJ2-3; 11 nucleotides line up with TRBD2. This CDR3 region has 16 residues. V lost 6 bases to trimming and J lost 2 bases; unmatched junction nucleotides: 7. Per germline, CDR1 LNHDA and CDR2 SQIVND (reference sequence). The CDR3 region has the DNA TGTGCCAGTAGCACTAGCGGGAGTTACTACACAGATACGCAGTATTTT. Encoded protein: CASSTSGSYYTDTQYF. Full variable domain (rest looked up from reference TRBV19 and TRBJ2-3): DGGITQSPKYLFRKEGQNVTLSCEQNLNHDAMYWYRQDPGQGLRLIYYSQIVNDFQKGDIAEGYSVSREKKESFPLTVTSAQKNPTAFYLCASSTSGSYYTDTQYFGPGTRLTVL.

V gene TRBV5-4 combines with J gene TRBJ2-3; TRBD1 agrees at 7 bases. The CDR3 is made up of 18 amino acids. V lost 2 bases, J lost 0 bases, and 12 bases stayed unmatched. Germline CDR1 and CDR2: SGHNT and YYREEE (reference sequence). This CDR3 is CASSLDRATPGSTDTQYF. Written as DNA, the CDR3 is TGTGCCAGCAGCTTAGACAGGGCCACCCCGGGTAGCACAGATACGCAGTATTTT.

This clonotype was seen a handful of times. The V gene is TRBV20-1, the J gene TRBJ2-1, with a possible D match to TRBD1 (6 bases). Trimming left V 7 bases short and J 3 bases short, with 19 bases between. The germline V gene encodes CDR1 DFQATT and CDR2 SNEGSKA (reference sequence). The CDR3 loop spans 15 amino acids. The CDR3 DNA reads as TGCAGTGGTTACCAGGGGAGCCGAATCTACAATGAGCAGTTCTTC. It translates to CSGYQGSRIYNEQFF.

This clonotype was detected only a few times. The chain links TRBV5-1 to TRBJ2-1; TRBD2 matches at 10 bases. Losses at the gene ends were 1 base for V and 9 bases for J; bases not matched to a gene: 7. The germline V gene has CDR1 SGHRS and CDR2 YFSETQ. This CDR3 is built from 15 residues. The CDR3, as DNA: TGCGCCAGCAGCTTGAAGCGGGGGGGTTATGGTGAGCAGTTCTTC. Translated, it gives CASSLKRGGYGEQFF.

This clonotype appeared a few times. CDR3 loop: CASSGGQGITKNIQYF. CDR3 coding DNA: TGTGCCAGCAGCGGCGGACAGGGGATAACCAAAAACATTCAGTACTTC. The J gene is TRBJ2-4, the V gene TRBV6-1, with 9 bases matching TRBD1. The CDR3 extends over 16 amino acids. Germline V CDR1 and CDR2: MNHNS, SASEGT. Trimming removed 6 bases from V and 2 bases from J; junction bases left unmatched: 8.

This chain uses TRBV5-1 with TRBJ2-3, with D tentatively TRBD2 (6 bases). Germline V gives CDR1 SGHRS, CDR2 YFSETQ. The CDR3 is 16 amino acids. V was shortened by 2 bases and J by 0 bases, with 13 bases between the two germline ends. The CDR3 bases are TGCGCCAGCAGCTTCAGCGGGTTACCTAGCACAGATACGCAGTATTTT. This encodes CASSFSGLPSTDTQYF.

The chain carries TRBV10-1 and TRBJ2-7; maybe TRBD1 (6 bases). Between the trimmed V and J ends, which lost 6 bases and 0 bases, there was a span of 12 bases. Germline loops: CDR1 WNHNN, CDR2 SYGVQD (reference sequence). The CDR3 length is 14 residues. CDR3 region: CASSRDTPSYEQYF. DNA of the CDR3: TGCGCCAGCAGCCGGGACACCCCCTCCTACGAGCAGTACTTC.

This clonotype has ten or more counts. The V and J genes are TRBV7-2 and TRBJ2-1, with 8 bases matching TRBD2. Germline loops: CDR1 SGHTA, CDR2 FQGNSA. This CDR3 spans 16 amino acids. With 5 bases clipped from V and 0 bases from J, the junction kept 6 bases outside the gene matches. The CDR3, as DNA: TGTGCCAGCAGCCCCACTAGCGGAAGCTCCTACAATGAGCAGTTCTTC. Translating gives CASSPTSGSSYNEQFF.

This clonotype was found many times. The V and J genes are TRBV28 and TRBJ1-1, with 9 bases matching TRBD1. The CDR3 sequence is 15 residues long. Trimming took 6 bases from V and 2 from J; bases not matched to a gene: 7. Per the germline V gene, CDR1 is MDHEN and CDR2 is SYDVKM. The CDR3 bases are TGTGCCAGCAGACCACAGGGGGCGGGTAACACTGAAGCTTTCTTT. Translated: CASRPQGAGNTEAFF.

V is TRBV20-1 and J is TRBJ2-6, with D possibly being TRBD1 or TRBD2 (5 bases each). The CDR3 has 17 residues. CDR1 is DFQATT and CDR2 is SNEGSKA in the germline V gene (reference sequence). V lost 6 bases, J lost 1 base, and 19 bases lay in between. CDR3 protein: CSALLGQGASGANVLTF. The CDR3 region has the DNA TGCAGTGCCCTGTTGGGGCAGGGAGCTTCTGGGGCCAACGTCCTGACTTTC.

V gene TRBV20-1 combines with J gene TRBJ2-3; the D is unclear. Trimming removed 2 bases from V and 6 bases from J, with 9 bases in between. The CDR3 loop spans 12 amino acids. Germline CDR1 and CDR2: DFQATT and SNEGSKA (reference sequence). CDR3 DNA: TGCAGTGCTAGACCCCATATCGATACGCAGTATTTT. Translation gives CSARPHIDTQYF.

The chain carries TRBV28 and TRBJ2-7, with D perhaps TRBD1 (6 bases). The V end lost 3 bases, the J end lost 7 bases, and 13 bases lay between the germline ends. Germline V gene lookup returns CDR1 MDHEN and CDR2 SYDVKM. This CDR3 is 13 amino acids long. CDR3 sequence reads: CASSFPVDREQYF. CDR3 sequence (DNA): TGTGCCAGCAGTTTCCCTGTAGACAGGGAGCAGTACTTC.

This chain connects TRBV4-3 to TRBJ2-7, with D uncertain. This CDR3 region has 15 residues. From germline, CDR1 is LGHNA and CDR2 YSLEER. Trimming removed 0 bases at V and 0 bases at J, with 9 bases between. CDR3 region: CASSQDRHHSYEQYF. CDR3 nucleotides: TGCGCCAGCAGCCAAGATAGACACCACTCCTACGAGCAGTACTTC.